Presented here are 12 T cell receptor beta chains from one specimen sequenced in a study of CD8 T cells in ankylosing spondylitis. The study's findings and limits: In ankylosing spondylitis blood, a motif of 7 to 9 highly homologous TCR beta variants appeared characteristic.

Antigen specificity for these receptors is unknown. TCRdb reanalysed the 5' RACE reads using MiXCR and keeps one entry per CDR3 protein. The sample comprises about 420,000 distinct CDR3 sequences, about a fifth of which are singletons, and approximately 15% rests with the top ten. The sample consisted of blood, either unsorted or a sorted T cell fraction (not recorded which). These receptors all stem from a male donor with ankylosing spondylitis.

Only a few counts were recorded for this clonotype. The chain recombines TRBV5-1 with TRBJ2-7; 10 bases agree with TRBD1. Germline V gene data show CDR1 as SGHRS and CDR2 as YFSETQ. V trimming: 5 bases; J trimming: 3 bases; junction bases outside the gene matches: 5. This CDR3 is built from 14 residues. CDR3 in DNA: TGCGCCAGCAGGGGGGACAGGGGAGGCTACGAGCAGTACTTC. Protein sequence: CASRGDRGGYEQYF.

Only a few counts were recorded for this clonotype. This chain joins TRBV12-3 or TRBV12-4 and TRBJ2-1; D not resolved. V was trimmed by 6 bases and J by 5 bases, leaving 17 bases between them. There are 15 residues in the CDR3. CDR3 sequence reads: CASRALGLPNNEQFF. The CDR3 DNA reads as TGTGCCAGCAGGGCCCTGGGATTACCGAACAATGAGCAGTTCTTC.

This rearrangement joins TRBV20-1 to TRBJ2-1; the D is unclear. Trimming cost V 5 bases and J 4 bases, with 15 bases left between them. The germline CDR1 and CDR2 sequences are DFQATT and SNEGSKA (reference sequence). The CDR3 runs to 14 residues. The CDR3 sequence is CSASRTLTYNEQFF. CDR3 bases: TGCAGTGCTTCTAGGACCCTGACGTACAATGAGCAGTTCTTC.

The rearrangement joins TRBV20-1 to TRBJ1-5; 8 bases fit TRBD1. The V and J ends lost 1 base and 4 bases, in that order; junction bases with no gene match: 6. This CDR3 has 15 amino acids. Germline V gene data show CDR1 as DFQATT and CDR2 as SNEGSKA (reference sequence). The CDR3 sequence is CSARVGTGGNQPQHF. The DNA of the CDR3 is TGCAGTGCTAGAGTGGGAACAGGGGGTAATCAGCCCCAGCATTTT.

This clonotype was detected many times. The rearrangement links TRBV3-1 to TRBJ2-7; 13 nucleotides agree with TRBD2. V gave up 4 bases and J gave up 7 bases; unmatched junction bases: 13. Germline V CDR1 and CDR2: LGHDT, YNNKEL (reference sequence). The length of the CDR3 is 17 residues. Here the CDR3 DNA reads TGTGCCAGCAGCCGGAACTTACTAGCGGGAGGGCCTGGTGAGCAGTACTTC. As protein: CASSRNLLAGGPGEQYF.

The J gene is TRBJ1-1, the V gene TRBV6-4, with D possibly TRBD1 on 5 matching bases. Trimming left V 4 bases short and J 2 bases short, with 11 bases between. The CDR3 is 14 amino acids. Germline V CDR1 and CDR2: MRHNA, SNTAGT. CDR3 sequence: CASSVARGNTEAFF. The CDR3 DNA sequence: TGTGCCAGCAGTGTAGCAAGGGGAAACACTGAAGCTTTCTTT.

In its sample, this clonotype was seen a few times. The gene calls are TRBV4-1 and TRBJ1-4; tentative D call: TRBD1 (5 bases). The CDR3 is made up of 16 amino acids. Germline lookup yields CDR1 MGHRA and CDR2 YSYEKL. Trimming cost V 1 base and J 2 bases, with 11 bases left between them. CDR3 protein: CASSQVGRSTNEKLFF. DNA for the CDR3: TGCGCCAGCAGCCAAGTGGGACGATCGACTAATGAAAAACTGTTTTTT.

The chain uses TRBV20-1 and TRBJ1-5; D is ambiguous. Germline values: CDR1 DFQATT, CDR2 SNEGSKA (reference sequence). The CDR3 is made up of 14 amino acids. The V and J ends lost 6 bases and 4 bases respectively, with 16 bases between them. DNA for the CDR3: TGCAGTGCCCGAAGGACGGAACGGAATCAGCCCCAGCATTTT. This translates into CSARRTERNQPQHF.

The chain carries TRBV7-2 and TRBJ2-1; 13 bases match TRBD2. The V gene's germline CDR1 is SGHTA and CDR2 FQGNSA. Losses at the gene ends were 1 base for V and 15 bases for J; bases not matched to a gene: 9. CDR3 length equals 15 residues. The chain's CDR3 is CASSLGTSGRRGWFF. DNA of the CDR3: TGTGCCAGCAGCTTAGGGACTAGCGGGAGACGAGGGTGGTTCTTC.

The chain employs TRBV7-9 and TRBJ2-1; unclear D gene. Trimming took 1 base from V and 0 from J, leaving 10 bases between them. The CDR3 length is 16 residues. Germline V gene sequence: CDR1 SEHNR, CDR2 FQNEAQ (reference sequence). The CDR3 loop reads CASSLVYWSSYNEQFF. Here the CDR3 DNA reads TGTGCCAGCAGCTTAGTTTACTGGAGCTCCTACAATGAGCAGTTCTTC.

A few counts support this clonotype. The rearrangement joins TRBV20-1 to TRBJ2-3, with a possible D match to TRBD2 (6 bases). Trimming stripped 0 bases from V and 2 bases from J, with 9 bases between. The CDR3 runs to 14 residues. In germline, CDR1 is DFQATT, CDR2 SNEGSKA (reference sequence). This CDR3 is CSARDRRVTDTQYF. The DNA of the CDR3 is TGCAGTGCTAGAGACCGGAGGGTCACAGATACGCAGTATTTT.

V and J are TRBV15 and TRBJ2-7, with a possible D match to TRBD1 (5 bases). V was cut by 0 bases and J by 1 base, with 16 bases left in between. The CDR3 sequence is 17 residues long. Germline V CDR1 and CDR2: LNHNV, YYDKDF (reference sequence). The CDR3 nucleotides read TGTGCCACCAGCAGAGATTTGGGGAAAGGGGTTTCCTACGAGCAGTACTTC. Residues: CATSRDLGKGVSYEQYF. The variable domain in full, completed from reference TRBV15 and TRBJ2-7, reads DAMVIQNPRYQVTQFGKPVTLSCSQTLNHNVMYWYQQKSSQAPKLLFHYYDKDFNNEADTPDNFQSRRPNTSFCFLDIRSPGLGDTAMYLCATSRDLGKGVSYEQYFGPGTRLTVT.